These 6 T cell receptor beta chains were sequenced from one sample in a study of OX40 agonist ivuxolimab in advanced cancers. The table came from immunoSEQ multiplex PCR; TCRdb's copy has only in-frame clones and leaves some out. This sample has about 44,000 clones; roughly nine tenths occur once, and the top ten carry around 29%. The source material was CD4+ or CD8+ T cells sorted from blood, sampled in a trial of the OX40 agonist ivuxolimab. Receptors were obtained from an adult with an advanced solid tumor such as melanoma, head and neck, liver or kidney cancer.

The rearrangement joins TRBV2 to TRBJ1-1; D not certain. The CDR3 is made up of 13 amino acids. Germline CDR1 is SNHLY and CDR2 is FYNNEI. Deletions cut 3 bases from V and 1 base from J, with 6 bases between. CDR3 sequence reads: CASSEAGNTEAFF. CDR3 coding DNA: TGTGCCAGCAGTGAGGCAGGGAACACTGAAGCTTTCTTT.

V and J are TRBV28 and TRBJ1-2; 7 positions agree with TRBD1. With V trimmed by 6 bases and J by 5 bases, 15 bases remained unmatched. Germline V gene data show CDR1 as MDHEN and CDR2 as SYDVKM. The CDR3 runs 16 residues. The CDR3 loop reads CASSQDRWGGWYGYTF. The DNA of the CDR3 is TGTGCCAGCAGCCAGGACAGGTGGGGGGGCTGGTATGGCTACACCTTC.

The chain is built from TRBV2 and TRBJ2-2, with 7 bases lining up with TRBD2. This CDR3 is 12 amino acids long. V lost 9 bases and J lost 8; bases outside the gene matches: 6. CDR1 and CDR2 from the germline V gene are SNHLY and FYNNEI. Here the CDR3 reads CASRGGEGELFF. In DNA form, the CDR3 reads TGTGCCAGTCGGGGAGGGGAGGGGGAGCTGTTTTTT.

The chain is built from TRBV7-2 and TRBJ2-7, with 14 bases that match TRBD2. V was clipped by 0 bases and J by 4 bases; unmatched bases: 2. CDR1 SGHTA and CDR2 FQGNSA come from the germline V gene. The CDR3 has 16 amino acids. The CDR3 DNA follows: TGTGCCAGCAGCTTAGCGGGACTAGCGGGAGAGTACGAGCAGTACTTC. This encodes CASSLAGLAGEYEQYF.

The sample holds one count of this clone. V usage is TRBV28 and J usage is TRBJ1-1; D is undetermined. CDR1 is MDHEN, CDR2 SYDVKM, per germline. V lost 2 bases, J lost 3 bases, and 10 bases lay in between. This CDR3 has 14 amino acids. The CDR3 reads CASSLDGAYTEAFF. CDR3 in DNA: TGTGCCAGCAGTTTAGACGGAGCCTACACTGAAGCTTTCTTT.

The chain uses TRBV19 and TRBJ2-2; D unresolved. Germline CDR1 reads LNHDA; CDR2 reads SQIVND (reference sequence). Trimming left V 7 bases short and J 4 bases short, with 4 bases between. CDR3 length: 11 amino acids. The CDR3 loop reads CASTGTGELFF. Here the CDR3 DNA reads TGTGCCAGTACGGGCACCGGGGAGCTGTTTTTT.